This entry lists 26 T cell receptor beta chains sequenced from one sample in a study of T cells in Graves' hyperthyroidism and ophthalmopathy. Authors of the study amplified TCR beta CDR3 regions from RNA transcripts. A first-round RT-PCR of the TCR CDR3 used the HTBI primer set. One entry per CDR3 protein results from TCRdb running MiXCR on the multiplex PCR reads. Of approximately 590,000 distinct CDR3 sequences in the sample, 40% to 55% were seen once. The sample was peripheral blood or thyroid tissue (not recorded which). These receptors were obtained from a young woman with Graves' hyperthyroidism.

This clonotype was seen more than once but under ten times. The J gene is TRBJ1-1, the V gene TRBV9; D remains ambiguous. Germline CDR1 and CDR2: SGDLS and YYNGEE. Trimming cost V 4 bases and J 5 bases, with 9 bases left between them. This CDR3 comprises 12 residues. The CDR3 region has the DNA TGTGCCAGCAGCCAGACAAGGACTGAAGCTTTCTTT. This sequence encodes CASSQTRTEAFF.

The chain links TRBV24-1 to TRBJ2-7, with 7 nucleotides matching TRBD2. This CDR3 has 15 residues. The trim removed 4 bases at V and 3 bases at J, leaving 8 bases unmatched. Germline V lookup: CDR1 KGHDR, CDR2 SFDVKD. The CDR3 sequence: CATSDLTSSGYEQYF. Here the CDR3 DNA reads TGTGCCACCAGTGACCTGACTAGCTCTGGCTACGAGCAGTACTTC.

Comments on this clonotype: A much larger clone sits a single nucleotide away, making a read error possible. The CDR3 DNA is TGTGCCACCGGTGATTCCGGGACAGGGAACGAGCAGTACTTC. Protein: CATGDSGTGNEQYF. This chain joins TRBV24-1 and TRBJ2-7, with TRBD1 matching 9 bases. The CDR3 extends over 14 amino acids. The germline gives CDR1 KGHDR, CDR2 SFDVKD.

The rearrangement joins TRBV29-1 to TRBJ1-1; tentatively, D is TRBD1 (5 bases). The germline V gene has CDR1 SQVTM and CDR2 ANQGSEA. The CDR3 contains 13 residues. Deletions cut 5 bases from V and 5 bases from J, with 15 bases between. DNA for the CDR3: TGCAGCGTTCTACGGGGGAAGGAGACTGAAGCTTTCTTT. Its protein is CSVLRGKETEAFF.

The chain recombines TRBV20-1 with TRBJ1-6; D gene uncertain. Deletions cut 5 bases from V and 11 bases from J, with 16 bases between. The CDR3 covers 13 residues. Per the germline V gene, CDR1 is DFQATT and CDR2 is SNEGSKA (reference sequence). The CDR3 DNA is TGCAGTGCTCAGACTAGCGGGAGACCACCCCTCCACTTT. Translating it yields CSAQTSGRPPLHF.

The chain has TRBV2 and TRBJ2-2, with D possibly being TRBD1 (5 bases). The germline V and J ends were trimmed by 6 bases and 1 base, with 6 bases remaining between them. The germline CDR1 and CDR2 sequences are SNHLY and FYNNEI. The CDR3 spans 13 residues. The CDR3 nucleotides read TGTGCCAGCAGAGGGGTGAACACCGGGGAGCTGTTTTTT. Protein product: CASRGVNTGELFF.

The table lists this clonotype with many counts. The junction departs from the called germline gene at one end, perhaps through a read error. The chain combines TRBV7-7 with TRBJ1-1, with 10 positions matching TRBD1. Germline CDR1 SSHAT, CDR2 FNYEAQ (reference sequence). CDR3 size: 13 residues. CDR3 nucleotides: TGTGCTAGCAGTTCCGGGACAGGGGACCGGGCTTTCTTT. Its translation: CASSSGTGDRAFF.

This clonotype was detected ten times or more. The gene calls are TRBV24-1 and TRBJ1-4; 9 nucleotides match TRBD1. The CDR3 spans 15 residues. The ends lost 3 bases at V and 7 bases at J; junction bases unmatched: 5. Germline lookup yields CDR1 KGHDR and CDR2 SFDVKD. This chain's CDR3 is CATSDAGQGSEKLFF. The CDR3 bases are TGTGCCACCAGTGATGCGGGACAGGGAAGTGAAAAACTGTTTTTT.

The V gene is TRBV7-9, the J gene TRBJ1-6, with D unclear. V lost 6 bases and J 8 bases, leaving 14 bases between the germline ends. The CDR3 runs 14 residues. Germline loops: CDR1 SEHNR, CDR2 FQNEAQ (reference sequence). The CDR3 bases are TGTGCCAGCAGTGCTAGAGTTCTCTATTCACCCCTCCACTTT. This codes for CASSARVLYSPLHF.

Worth noting for this clonotype: Its ends do not fully match the called genes, so a read error is possible. J is TRBJ2-7 and V is TRBV10-3; tentative D call: TRBD1 (7 bases). Germline V gene lookup returns CDR1 ENHRY and CDR2 SYGVKD. This CDR3 is built from 15 residues. In nucleotides, the CDR3 is TGTGCCAGCAGTTACTCAGGGGGGATTCGGAACGAGCAGTACTTC. This sequence encodes CASSYSGGIRNEQYF.

This clonotype came up many times. The J gene is TRBJ2-7, the V gene TRBV7-2; D is unresolved. The germline V and J ends were trimmed by 0 bases and 5 bases, with 11 bases remaining between them. The germline CDR1 and CDR2 sequences are SGHTA and FQGNSA. The CDR3 extends over 14 amino acids. Here the CDR3 DNA reads TGTGCCAGCAGCTTAGCGGGATCCTTCCACGAGCAGTACTTC. This sequence encodes CASSLAGSFHEQYF.

There are a few counts of this clonotype. J is TRBJ2-7 and V is TRBV11-1; 10 bases are shared with TRBD1. The V and J ends lost 6 bases and 3 bases, in that order; junction bases with no gene match: 8. The CDR3 totals 15 residues. The germline CDR1 and CDR2 sequences are SGHAT and FQDESV (reference sequence). The DNA of the CDR3 is TGTGCCAGCAGTTACGTCCGGGACAGGGGCTACGAGCAGTACTTC. It yields the protein CASSYVRDRGYEQYF.

The chain is built from TRBV20-1 and TRBJ2-5; D possibly matches TRBD1 or TRBD2 (5 bases each). Trimming removed 3 bases from V and 2 bases from J, with 10 bases in between. Per the germline V gene, CDR1 is DFQATT and CDR2 is SNEGSKA (reference sequence). This CDR3 comprises 13 residues. The DNA for the CDR3 is TGCAGTGCTAGTGGGACGGGGCAAGAGACCCAGTACTTC. It yields the protein CSASGTGQETQYF.

The V call is TRBV5-1, the J call TRBJ2-5; D is possibly TRBD1 or TRBD2 (6 bases each). Germline V lookup: CDR1 SGHRS, CDR2 YFSETQ. CDR3 length: 14 amino acids. V lost 4 bases and J 4 bases, leaving 14 bases between the germline ends. Here the CDR3 reads CASSGPGGAETQYF. The CDR3 DNA is TGCGCCAGCAGCGGTCCCGGGGGCGCAGAGACCCAGTACTTC.

This clonotype was seen just once. The junction differs from germline at one of its ends, possibly a read error. The gene calls are TRBV5-1 and TRBJ1-2, with D perhaps TRBD1 (5 bases). The CDR3 is 15 amino acids. CDR1 SGHRS and CDR2 YFSETQ come from the germline V gene. The CDR3 is CASGLEGEGNYGYTF. For the CDR3, the DNA is TGCGCCAGCGGCTTGGAAGGGGAGGGTAACTATGGCTACACCTTC. Variable domain in full (rest from reference TRBV5-1 and TRBJ1-2): KAGVTQTPRYLIKTRGQQVTLSCSPISGHRSVSWYQQTPGQGLQFLFEYFSETQRNKGNFPGRFSGRQFSNSRSEMNVSTLELGDSALYLCASGLEGEGNYGYTFGSGTRLTVV.

The genes are TRBV7-2 and TRBJ2-7; 7 bases match TRBD2. This CDR3 comprises 17 residues. V lost 2 bases to trimming and J lost 2 bases; unmatched junction nucleotides: 12. Germline V gene data show CDR1 as SGHTA and CDR2 as FQGNSA. The CDR3 DNA follows: TGTGCCAGCAGCTTAAAGTCTGGCGGGAGCGTCGCCTACGAGCAGTACTTC. Its translation: CASSLKSGGSVAYEQYF.

The chain is built from TRBV7-6 and TRBJ2-5; a possible D gene is TRBD2 (5 bases). V shed 5 bases and J shed 3 bases, with 13 bases lying between them. The CDR3 runs 14 residues. CDR1 SGHVS and CDR2 FNYEAQ come from the germline V gene. The CDR3 protein is CASSPAARKETQYF. The CDR3 coding sequence is TGTGCCAGCAGCCCAGCGGCTAGGAAAGAGACCCAGTACTTC.

The gene calls are TRBV29-1 and TRBJ1-3; no clear D gene. This CDR3 comprises 15 residues. Trimming took off 4 bases at V and 4 bases at J, with 17 bases between the two ends. The germline V gene has CDR1 SQVTM and CDR2 ANQGSEA. The DNA for the CDR3 is TGCAGCGTTGGAGCGGGGTTTACGGCCGGAAACACCATATATTTT. As protein: CSVGAGFTAGNTIYF.

V usage is TRBV5-4 and J usage is TRBJ2-7; D is unresolved. The CDR3 sequence is 13 residues long. The ends were cut back, 4 bases at V and 0 bases at J, with 8 bases in the middle. Germline V gives CDR1 SGHNT, CDR2 YYREEE (reference sequence). In DNA, the CDR3 is TGTGCCAGCAGCCAAGTCAGCTCCTACGAGCAGTACTTC. Its protein is CASSQVSSYEQYF. Together with reference TRBV5-4 and TRBJ2-7, the CDR3 gives the full variable domain: ETGVTQSPTHLIKTRGQQVTLRCSSQSGHNTVSWYQQALGQGPQFIFQYYREEENGRGNFPPRFSGLQFPNYSSELNVNALELDDSALYLCASSQVSSYEQYFGPGTRLTVT.

About this clonotype: This CDR3 fails to terminate in the conserved phenylalanine or tryptophan, so it likely reflects a read error. The limits of the CDR3 on the DNA are not certain, so only TCRdb's listed CDR3 is given. This chain's CDR3 is CSVEDLPGQRNT. This chain uses TRBV29-1 with TRBJ2-7; whether TRBD2, the table's D call, matches the DNA was not checked. Germline lookup yields CDR1 SQVTM and CDR2 ANQGSEA. Termini included, the CDR3 measures 12 amino acids.

This clonotype was seen more than once but under ten times. The chain couples TRBV5-4 to TRBJ2-5, with 12 bases that match TRBD2. Germline values: CDR1 SGHNT, CDR2 YYREEE (reference sequence). CDR3 length equals 15 residues. V was clipped by 6 bases and J by 1 base; unmatched bases: 4. DNA for the CDR3: TGTGCCAGCAACCTAGCGGGAGGGCCCCAAGAGACCCAGTACTTC. Its translation: CASNLAGGPQETQYF.

Comments on this clonotype: Possible read error: a much larger clone is one base away. The chain joins TRBV20-1 to TRBJ1-5; D ambiguous. The CDR3 has 12 residues. The V end lost 3 bases, the J end lost 3 bases, and 6 bases lay between the germline ends. CDR1 is DFQATT and CDR2 is SNEGSKA in the germline V gene (reference sequence). The CDR3 DNA follows: TGCAGTGCTAGGTGCAACAATCAGCCCCAGCATTTT. This sequence encodes CSARCNNQPQHF.

A word on this clonotype: As the CDR3 is not closed by the conserved phenylalanine or tryptophan, this likely results from a read error. The chain uses TRBV10-3 and TRBJ1-2; no clear D gene. The CDR3 length is 12 residues. Germline lookup yields CDR1 ENHRY and CDR2 SYGVKD. V lost 10 bases and J lost 3, with 12 bases in between. CDR3 sequence reads: CANPGHHYGYTL. The CDR3 bases are TGTGCCAACCCAGGTCATCACTATGGCTACACCCTC.

This chain uses TRBV7-9 with TRBJ1-4; D is possibly TRBD1 (6 bases). The length of the CDR3 is 11 residues. V was pared by 7 bases and J by 12 bases, with 12 bases between. Germline CDR1 is SEHNR and CDR2 is FQNEAQ (reference sequence). The CDR3 bases are TGTGCCAGCACTTGGGGGCAAGAACTGTTTTTT. This codes for CASTWGQELFF.

About this clonotype itself: This may be a read error: a much more frequent sequence differs by one nucleotide. This rearrangement joins TRBV10-3 to TRBJ2-5; D possibly corresponds to TRBD2 (6 bases). The germline V gene has CDR1 ENHRY and CDR2 SYGVKD. The V end lost 0 bases, the J end lost 7 bases, and 18 bases lay between the germline ends. The CDR3 is made up of 16 amino acids. This chain's CDR3 is CAISESLVQREATQYF. Here the CDR3 DNA reads TGTGCCATCAGTGAGTCGTTGGTCCAGAGGGAGGCGACCCAGTACTTC.

In its sample, this clonotype was seen a few times. The genes are TRBV2 and TRBJ1-1; D remains unclear. CDR1 is SNHLY, CDR2 FYNNEI, per germline. Deletions cut 7 bases from V and 0 bases from J, with 21 bases between. The CDR3 sequence is 17 residues long. The CDR3 coding sequence is TGTGCCAGCAATAGACTGGGAAAGGATTGGTTGAACACTGAAGCTTTCTTT. Translated, it gives CASNRLGKDWLNTEAFF.